The 19 T cell receptor beta chains in this list originate from one sample, sequenced in a study of T-cell memory formation after mild COVID-19. TCRdb reprocessed the 5' RACE reads with MiXCR, giving one entry per CDR3 protein. Of about 440,000 distinct CDR3 sequences detected, approximately 20% appear once; the ten largest clones hold roughly 8.4%. What was sequenced was PBMCs or a T cell subset sorted from them (not recorded which). The receptor set was obtained from an adult woman who had mild COVID-19 (a few samples of this study predate the infection). Cell type and time point are not known.

The chain couples TRBV7-9 to TRBJ2-7; 8 positions agree with TRBD2. V lost 5 bases to trimming and J lost 4 bases; unmatched junction nucleotides: 13. CDR3 size: 16 residues. CDR1 is SEHNR and CDR2 is FQNEAQ in the germline V gene (reference sequence). In nucleotides, the CDR3 is TGTGCCAGCAGCCAAGTAGCGGGACTTACCCTGTACGAGCAGTACTTC. Translating it yields CASSQVAGLTLYEQYF.

This chain uses TRBV4-1 with TRBJ2-3; 9 bases agree with TRBD2. The length of the CDR3 is 14 residues. Trimming at V came to 2 bases and at J to 4 bases, leaving 1 base not matched to a gene. Germline loops: CDR1 MGHRA, CDR2 YSYEKL. CDR3 in amino acids: CASSQLAGSDTQYF. The CDR3 DNA follows: TGCGCCAGCAGCCAACTAGCGGGGTCAGATACGCAGTATTTT.

This sequence joins TRBV5-1 and TRBJ2-6; D ambiguous. Germline V CDR1 and CDR2: SGHRS, YFSETQ. V lost 3 bases and J 0 bases, leaving 10 bases between the germline ends. This CDR3 is 16 amino acids long. CDR3 region: CASSSAGVSGANVLTF. For the CDR3, the DNA is TGCGCCAGCAGCTCCGCAGGAGTCTCTGGGGCCAACGTCCTGACTTTC.

J is TRBJ2-1 and V is TRBV6-5; 13 nucleotides match TRBD2. V was pared by 8 bases and J by 8 bases, with 6 bases of the junction left unmatched. Germline V lookup: CDR1 MNHEY, CDR2 SVGAGI. The CDR3 contains 14 residues. The CDR3 DNA follows: TGTGCCAGCCAGCGGACTAGCGGGAGCGATGAGCAGTTCTTC. This translates into CASQRTSGSDEQFF.

The chain couples TRBV19 to TRBJ2-7, with 7 positions matching TRBD2. CDR3 length: 13 residues. V lost 5 bases, J lost 4 bases, and 5 bases stayed unmatched. Germline CDR1 reads LNHDA; CDR2 reads SQIVND (reference sequence). CDR3 nucleotides: TGTGCCAGTAGTGCCGGGACTACTTACGAGCAGTACTTC. As protein: CASSAGTTYEQYF.

The CDR3 DNA follows: TGTGCCAGCAGTTTGGCTGTCGGCAGCTATGGCTACACCTTC. This translates into CASSLAVGSYGYTF. The chain combines TRBV27 with TRBJ1-2; D unresolved. The CDR3 is 14 residues long. Germline CDR1 reads MNHEY; CDR2 reads SMNVEV (reference sequence). Trimming removed 3 bases at V and 4 bases at J, with 12 bases between.

This chain uses TRBV2 with TRBJ2-3; tentative D call: TRBD1 (6 bases). V was trimmed by 8 bases and J by 1 base, leaving 22 bases between them. Germline CDR1 reads SNHLY; CDR2 reads FYNNEI. The CDR3 runs to 17 residues. This chain's CDR3 is CASGFSQDSQGTDTQYF. Here the CDR3 DNA reads TGTGCCAGCGGGTTTTCTCAGGACAGCCAAGGCACAGATACGCAGTATTTT. Full variable domain (remainder filled in from reference TRBV2 and TRBJ2-3): EPEVTQTPSHQVTQMGQEVILRCVPISNHLYFYWYRQILGQKVEFLVSFYNNEISEKSEIFDDQFSVERPDGSNFTLKIRSTKLEDSAMYFCASGFSQDSQGTDTQYFGPGTRLTVL.

This clonotype came up a few times. The chain is built from TRBV5-1 and TRBJ2-5; D unclear. Trimming took off 6 bases at V and 1 base at J, with 13 bases between the two ends. Germline assignment: CDR1 SGHRS and CDR2 YFSETQ. This CDR3 is 14 amino acids long. The CDR3 region is CASTQPQAQETQYF. For the CDR3, the DNA is TGCGCCAGCACCCAGCCCCAGGCCCAAGAGACCCAGTACTTC.

Many counts were recorded for this clonotype. The chain joins TRBV24-1 to TRBJ2-7; D is unresolved. Trimming removed 3 bases from V and 2 bases from J, with 10 bases in between. CDR1 KGHDR and CDR2 SFDVKD come from the germline V gene. The CDR3 runs to 14 residues. This CDR3 reads CATSDRRSAYEQYF. In DNA, the CDR3 is TGTGCCACCAGTGATCGCCGATCGGCCTACGAGCAGTACTTC.

This chain connects TRBV29-1 to TRBJ2-1; 14 positions match TRBD2. Trimming cost V 7 bases and J 7 bases; bases outside gene matches: 3. CDR1 SQVTM and CDR2 ANQGSEA come from the germline V gene. The CDR3 loop spans 13 amino acids. CDR3 region: CSDRLAGGNEQFF. CDR3 in DNA: TGCAGCGATAGACTAGCGGGAGGGAATGAGCAGTTCTTC.

This clonotype appeared a few times. CDR3 loop: CASATATYQPQHF. The DNA of the CDR3 is TGTGCCAGCGCAACCGCAACGTATCAGCCCCAGCATTTT. The genes are TRBV5-5 and TRBJ1-5; D remains ambiguous. The V and J ends lost 7 bases and 5 bases respectively, with 13 bases between them. CDR1 and CDR2 (germline): SGHKS, YYEKEE (reference sequence). The CDR3 is 13 residues long.

The sample holds a few counts of this clonotype. The V gene is TRBV20-1, the J gene TRBJ2-7; D remains ambiguous. V lost 3 bases, J lost 4 bases, and 7 bases lay in between. Per the germline V gene, CDR1 is DFQATT and CDR2 is SNEGSKA (reference sequence). The CDR3 has 11 amino acids. CDR3 coding DNA: TGCAGTGCTAGGACTGGGTACGAGCAGTACTTC. Its translation is CSARTGYEQYF.

This chain connects TRBV19 to TRBJ2-3, with 9 bases fitting TRBD2. The CDR3 totals 15 residues. Per the germline V gene, CDR1 is LNHDA and CDR2 is SQIVND (reference sequence). J gave up 7 bases and V 7 bases, and 12 bases lay outside the gene matches. The CDR3 reads CASNQPGLARYTQYF. DNA of the CDR3: TGTGCCAGTAATCAACCGGGACTAGCTCGGTATACGCAGTATTTT. The full variable domain, rest sourced from reference TRBV19 and TRBJ2-3, is DGGITQSPKYLFRKEGQNVTLSCEQNLNHDAMYWYRQDPGQGLRLIYYSQIVNDFQKGDIAEGYSVSREKKESFPLTVTSAQKNPTAFYLCASNQPGLARYTQYFGPGTRLTVL.

The chain combines TRBV7-2 with TRBJ1-6, with D possibly matching TRBD1 (6 bases). This CDR3 contains 16 residues. V was trimmed by 1 base and J by 10 bases, leaving 17 bases between them. Germline values: CDR1 SGHTA, CDR2 FQGNSA. The CDR3 DNA follows: TGTGCCAGCAGCTTAGGGGGGGGCAGGGGTAACTCACCCCTCCACTTT. Translated, it gives CASSLGGGRGNSPLHF.

The chain employs TRBV5-1 and TRBJ2-3; D remains ambiguous. The germline V gene encodes CDR1 SGHRS and CDR2 YFSETQ. This CDR3 is 11 amino acids long. V was pared by 7 bases and J by 5 bases, with 8 bases between. CDR3 nucleotide sequence: TGCGCCAGCCAGGTGCGAGATACGCAGTATTTT. Translation: CASQVRDTQYF. Using reference TRBV5-1 and TRBJ2-3 for the parts outside the CDR3, the full variable domain is KAGVTQTPRYLIKTRGQQVTLSCSPISGHRSVSWYQQTPGQGLQFLFEYFSETQRNKGNFPGRFSGRQFSNSRSEMNVSTLELGDSALYLCASQVRDTQYFGPGTRLTVL.

This clonotype was seen repeatedly, ten times or more. This rearrangement joins TRBV11-2 to TRBJ2-2; D possibly matches TRBD1 or TRBD2 (5 bases each). The CDR3 contains 15 residues. The germline V and J ends were trimmed by 1 base and 0 bases, with 6 bases remaining between them. CDR1 and CDR2 from the germline V gene are SGHAT and FQNNGV. In DNA, the CDR3 is TGTGCCAGCAGCTTAGGGGGGACGAACACCGGGGAGCTGTTTTTT. It codes for CASSLGGTNTGELFF.

This clonotype was seen ten or more times. The gene calls are TRBV20-1 and TRBJ2-1; 8 bases are shared with TRBD2. V was pared by 3 bases and J by 3 bases, with 10 bases of the junction left unmatched. Per germline, CDR1 DFQATT and CDR2 SNEGSKA (reference sequence). There are 16 residues in the CDR3. CDR3 in amino acids: CSARGSGRDIYNEQFF. The CDR3 region has the DNA TGCAGTGCTAGGGGGAGCGGGAGAGATATCTACAATGAGCAGTTCTTC.

This chain uses TRBV6-1 with TRBJ1-2, with a weak D call TRBD1 (5 bases). The CDR3 has 17 residues. Germline loops: CDR1 MNHNS, CDR2 SASEGT. Between the trimmed V and J ends, which lost 1 base and 3 bases, there was a span of 18 bases. CDR3 in DNA: TGTGCCAGCAGTGAAGAATTTAGGAGGAGGGACGACTATGGCTACACCTTC. Amino acid sequence: CASSEEFRRRDDYGYTF.

The chain recombines TRBV4-3 with TRBJ1-2; D possibly corresponds to TRBD1 (5 bases). Germline V gives CDR1 LGHNA, CDR2 YSLEER. Trimming stripped 4 bases from V and 8 bases from J, with 17 bases between. This CDR3 comprises 14 residues. The CDR3 loop is CASSPGTGVWGYTF. In nucleotides, the CDR3 is TGCGCCAGCAGCCCCGGGACCGGGGTTTGGGGCTACACCTTC.